What follows are 8 T cell receptor beta chains derived from one specimen sequenced in a study of blood T cell repertoires in COVID-19. Only in-frame clones appear in the TCRdb table, and some are missing; sequencing was by immunoSEQ multiplex PCR. Among 130,000 to 150,000 clones, around 79% were seen once, and the ten largest hold about 3.6%. Sequencing used peripheral blood. The receptors originated from a man in his 60s with acute or convalescent COVID-19.

The V and J genes are TRBV10-3 and TRBJ1-2, with 7 bases aligning to TRBD1. Germline V gene lookup returns CDR1 ENHRY and CDR2 SYGVKD. The CDR3 runs to 13 residues. J lost 6 bases, V lost 6 bases, and 7 bases had no gene match. CDR3 amino acids: CAIRGQPGDGYTF. CDR3 DNA sequence: TGTGCCATCAGGGGACAGCCGGGGGATGGCTACACCTTC.

The rearrangement links TRBV24-1 to TRBJ2-5, with D possibly matching TRBD2 (5 bases). This CDR3 has 14 amino acids. CDR1 is KGHDR and CDR2 is SFDVKD in the germline V gene. The V and J ends lost 5 bases and 0 bases respectively, with 9 bases between them. The CDR3 here is CATSAPGNQETQYF. Here the CDR3 DNA reads TGTGCCACCAGTGCCCCGGGGAACCAAGAGACCCAGTACTTC.

About this clone: This same CDR3 is encoded by further DNA sequences in the sample. The chain employs TRBV24-1 and TRBJ2-7, with 9 bases identical to TRBD1. CDR3 size: 14 residues. With 4 bases clipped from V and 4 bases from J, the junction kept 4 bases outside the gene matches. The germline CDR1 and CDR2 sequences are KGHDR and SFDVKD. The CDR3 loop reads CATSDPDRGYEQYF. The CDR3 bases are TGTGCCACCAGTGACCCGGACAGGGGTTACGAGCAGTACTTC.

The chain uses TRBV28 and TRBJ2-7; maybe TRBD1 (6 bases). The germline gives CDR1 MDHEN, CDR2 SYDVKM. Trimming took 2 bases from V and 0 from J, leaving 14 bases between them. The CDR3 consists of 16 residues. CDR3 sequence (DNA): TGTGCCAGCAGTTTACGTCCAGGGGCTAGCTCCTACGAGCAGTACTTC. Translated, it gives CASSLRPGASSYEQYF.

The rearrangement joins TRBV4-3 to TRBJ1-3; no definite D call. Trimming removed 0 bases from V and 0 bases from J, with 12 bases in between. Germline lookup yields CDR1 LGHNA and CDR2 YSLEER. The CDR3 covers 17 residues. The CDR3: CASSQDPQPFSGNTIYF. CDR3 sequence (DNA): TGCGCCAGCAGCCAAGATCCACAACCGTTCTCTGGAAACACCATATATTTT.

The rearrangement links TRBV28 to TRBJ2-3; TRBD1 might be the D (6 bases). The CDR3 sequence is 15 residues long. CDR1 and CDR2 from the germline V gene are MDHEN and SYDVKM. V lost 2 bases to trimming and J lost 2 bases, with 11 bases between them. The CDR3 protein is CASSLPQGITDTQYF. The CDR3 DNA follows: TGTGCCAGCAGTTTACCACAGGGAATCACAGATACGCAGTATTTT. Full variable domain (missing parts from reference TRBV28 and TRBJ2-3): DVKVTQSSRYLVKRTGEKVFLECVQDMDHENMFWYRQDPGLGLRLIYFSYDVKMKEKGDIPEGYSVSREKKERFSLILESASTNQTSMYLCASSLPQGITDTQYFGPGTRLTVL.

This clone has just a few counts. This sequence joins TRBV9 and TRBJ2-5; D remains unclear. Trimming shortened V by 4 bases and J by 13 bases, and 20 bases separated the two germline ends. The CDR3 is 13 amino acids. CDR1 is SGDLS, CDR2 YYNGEE, per germline. CDR3 DNA sequence: TGTGCCAGCAGCCCACTTGGGCGTCCCCCATGGTACTTC. Translation gives CASSPLGRPPWYF.

V and J are TRBV24-1 and TRBJ2-5; weak D call: TRBD2 (7 bases). CDR3 length equals 17 residues. Germline CDR1 reads KGHDR; CDR2 reads SFDVKD. Trimming took off 0 bases at V and 4 bases at J, with 17 bases between the two ends. The CDR3 spells CATSDLRAAGAGETQYF. The CDR3 bases are TGTGCCACCAGTGATTTGCGGGCGGCGGGGGCCGGAGAGACCCAGTACTTC.